Below, 8 T cell receptor beta chains from the same sample are listed, as sequenced in a study of spatial heterogeneity in lung cancer. Time point here: sample taken at primary tumor resection. TCRdb re-called the 5' RACE reads with MiXCR, one entry per CDR3 protein. The sample lists tens of thousands of distinct CDR3 sequences, around 12% occurring once. This specimen was PBMCs, taken at surgery. These receptors originate from a male donor with early-stage non-small cell lung cancer.

The chain couples TRBV19 to TRBJ2-2; 8 nucleotides agree with TRBD2. V lost 6 bases and J lost 0; bases outside the gene matches: 3. Germline CDR1 LNHDA, CDR2 SQIVND (reference sequence). This CDR3 is built from 15 residues. DNA for the CDR3: TGTGCCAGTAGACGACTAGCGCCGAACACCGGGGAGCTGTTTTTT. Its protein product is CASRRLAPNTGELFF. Full variable domain (rest looked up from reference TRBV19 and TRBJ2-2): DGGITQSPKYLFRKEGQNVTLSCEQNLNHDAMYWYRQDPGQGLRLIYYSQIVNDFQKGDIAEGYSVSREKKESFPLTVTSAQKNPTAFYLCASRRLAPNTGELFFGEGSRLTVL.

A few counts support this clonotype. The chain employs TRBV7-3 and TRBJ2-3; D possibly corresponds to TRBD1 (6 bases). The V end was cut by 5 bases, the J end by 0 bases, with 9 bases between. This CDR3 is built from 14 residues. The germline gives CDR1 SGHTA, CDR2 FQGTGA. DNA of the CDR3: TGTGCCAGCAGCACGGACAGAAGCACAGATACGCAGTATTTT. Translated: CASSTDRSTDTQYF. The full variable domain, its missing parts supplied by reference TRBV7-3 and TRBJ2-3, is GAGVSQTPSNKVTEKGKYVELRCDPISGHTALYWYRQSLGQGPEFLIYFQGTGAADDSGLPNDRFFAVRPEGSVSTLKIQRTERGDSAVYLCASSTDRSTDTQYFGPGTRLTVL.

The table lists this clonotype with a few counts. The genes are TRBV7-2 and TRBJ2-5; 7 nucleotides align to TRBD2. CDR1 is SGHTA and CDR2 is FQGNSA in the germline V gene. The CDR3 extends over 15 amino acids. Germline trimming cut 7 bases from V and 3 bases from J; bases unmatched to any gene: 11. The CDR3 is CASTPRSSGKETQYF. The DNA of the CDR3 is TGTGCCAGCACCCCCAGGTCTAGCGGTAAAGAGACCCAGTACTTC. Combining the CDR3 with reference TRBV7-2 and TRBJ2-5 gives the whole variable domain GAGVSQSPSNKVTEKGKDVELRCDPISGHTALYWYRQSLGQGLEFLIYFQGNSAPDKSGLPSDRFSAERTGGSVSTLTIQRTQQEDSAVYLCASTPRSSGKETQYFGPGTRLLVL.

This clonotype was picked up a small number of times. The V call is TRBV20-1, the J call TRBJ2-1; TRBD2 aligns across 10 bases. Trimming cost V 1 base and J 7 bases; bases outside gene matches: 16. In germline, CDR1 is DFQATT, CDR2 SNEGSKA (reference sequence). This CDR3 has 18 amino acids. The CDR3 nucleotides are TGCAGTGCTAGAGCGTCAGCGGGAGGGCCCTTTTTGGCAAATGAGCAGTTCTTC. It is translated as CSARASAGGPFLANEQFF.

In its sample, this clonotype was seen many times. J is TRBJ2-3 and V is TRBV7-2; TRBD2 is a possible D gene (5 bases). Germline CDR1 SGHTA, CDR2 FQGNSA. There are 14 residues in the CDR3. V was clipped by 5 bases and J by 3 bases, with 12 bases between them. As DNA, the CDR3 is TGTGCCAGCAGCGCCACTCCGGGGACAGATACGCAGTATTTT. Protein: CASSATPGTDTQYF. Full variable domain (remainder filled in from reference TRBV7-2 and TRBJ2-3): GAGVSQSPSNKVTEKGKDVELRCDPISGHTALYWYRQSLGQGLEFLIYFQGNSAPDKSGLPSDRFSAERTGGSVSTLTIQRTQQEDSAVYLCASSATPGTDTQYFGPGTRLTVL.

The CDR3, as DNA: TGCAGCGTTGAAGATCCCCGCTCGGCGGTAGAGACCCAGTACTTC. This sequence encodes CSVEDPRSAVETQYF. V usage is TRBV29-1 and J usage is TRBJ2-5, with unresolved D. The CDR3 contains 15 residues. Deletions cut 0 bases from V and 4 bases from J, with 15 bases between. Germline V gene sequence: CDR1 SQVTM, CDR2 ANQGSEA.

The J gene is TRBJ1-4, the V gene TRBV5-8; D is undetermined. The V and J ends lost 0 bases and 8 bases respectively, with 14 bases between them. The CDR3 loop spans 15 amino acids. From germline, CDR1 is SGHTS and CDR2 YDEGEE. The CDR3 sequence: CASSLEANAGEKLFF. In nucleotides, the CDR3 is TGTGCCAGCAGCTTGGAGGCAAACGCGGGGGAAAAACTGTTTTTT.

The chain employs TRBV15 and TRBJ2-2, with D perhaps TRBD1 or TRBD2 (5 bases each). The CDR3 length is 15 residues. CDR1 and CDR2 from the germline V gene are LNHNV and YYDKDF (reference sequence). The V end was cut by 3 bases, the J end by 4 bases, with 12 bases between. DNA for the CDR3: TGTGCCACCAGCAGCCCCGGGACGGTCACCGGGGAGCTGTTTTTT. Translated: CATSSPGTVTGELFF.